These 30 T cell receptor beta chains were sequenced from one sample in a study of identical twins. TCRdb itself ran the 5' RACE reads through MiXCR, one entry per CDR3 protein. The sample lists 600,000 to 850,000 distinct CDR3 sequences; 15% to 20% were seen once. The same specimen was also included in a second study, on T cells expressing NK-cell markers.

Sequencing input: PBMCs. Receptors were obtained from a woman aged 18 to 35 in good health.

A few counts support this clonotype. The rearrangement links TRBV4-3 to TRBJ2-1, with 7 bases fitting TRBD2. Germline trimming cut 3 bases from V and 3 bases from J; bases unmatched to any gene: 5. Germline V gives CDR1 LGHNA, CDR2 YSLEER. CDR3 length: 15 amino acids. In nucleotides, the CDR3 is TGCGCCAGCAGCCAGAACCGGGACTACTACAATGAGCAGTTCTTC. This translates into CASSQNRDYYNEQFF.

This clonotype has a handful of counts. The chain joins TRBV7-9 to TRBJ2-1, with TRBD2 matching 7 bases. The CDR3 covers 12 residues. V was clipped by 5 bases and J by 15 bases; unmatched bases: 10. The V gene's germline CDR1 is SEHNR and CDR2 FQNEAQ (reference sequence). The CDR3 nucleotides read TGTGCCAGCAGCCCCCGACTAGCTTCCCTGTTCTTC. This encodes CASSPRLASLFF.

The rearrangement uses TRBV6-2 or TRBV6-3 and TRBJ2-1, with no clear D. CDR3 length equals 13 residues. Per the germline V gene, CDR1 is MNHEY and CDR2 is SVGEGT. Between the trimmed V and J ends, which lost 0 bases and 13 bases, there was a span of 13 bases. In DNA, the CDR3 is TGTGCCAGCAGTTACTCCCACGGGCCGCTTCAGTTCTTC. This sequence encodes CASSYSHGPLQFF.

This CDR3 reads CASSQGWAQPNEQFF. As DNA, the CDR3 is TGTGCCAGCAGTCAGGGGTGGGCACAGCCCAATGAGCAGTTCTTC. V usage is TRBV6-1 and J usage is TRBJ2-1, with D perhaps matching TRBD1 (6 bases). CDR3 length: 15 amino acids. V gave up 5 bases and J gave up 6 bases, with 17 bases separating them. Germline lookup yields CDR1 MNHNS and CDR2 SASEGT.

This clonotype came up a few times. The chain is built from TRBV5-1 and TRBJ2-3; D may be TRBD2 (5 bases). V lost 0 bases, J lost 6 bases, and 17 bases lay in between. The CDR3 sequence is 16 residues long. CDR1 is SGHRS and CDR2 is YFSETQ in the germline V gene. This CDR3 is CASSLASGSLGDTQYF. In DNA, the CDR3 is TGCGCCAGCAGCTTGGCCTCTGGGAGTCTGGGCGATACGCAGTATTTT.

This clonotype has only a few counts. This rearrangement joins TRBV7-2 to TRBJ2-7; perhaps TRBD1 as D (6 bases). Trimming removed 6 bases at V and 4 bases at J, with 19 bases between. CDR1 is SGHTA, CDR2 FQGNSA, per germline. The CDR3 contains 15 residues. This CDR3 is CASRERSRGSYEQYF. CDR3 sequence (DNA): TGTGCCAGCAGGGAAAGGAGCAGGGGCTCGTACGAGCAGTACTTC.

The chain joins TRBV10-3 to TRBJ2-7; the D gene is possibly TRBD1 (6 bases). V was trimmed by 11 bases and J by 4 bases, leaving 21 bases between them. In germline, CDR1 is ENHRY, CDR2 SYGVKD. This CDR3 is built from 14 residues. CDR3 amino acids: CAASEVNQGYEQYF. DNA of the CDR3: TGTGCCGCATCCGAAGTTAACCAGGGGTACGAGCAGTACTTC.

This clonotype was observed a few times. The V gene is TRBV29-1, the J gene TRBJ2-7; 14 nucleotides agree with TRBD2. This CDR3 comprises 15 residues. The J segment lost 4 bases and the V segment lost 6 bases, leaving 8 bases of the junction unmatched. Germline CDR1 is SQVTM and CDR2 is ANQGSEA. CDR3 coding DNA: TGCAGCGTCCGCGGGACTAGCGGGAGAAGGTACGAGCAGTACTTC. This gives the protein CSVRGTSGRRYEQYF.

The V gene is TRBV5-5, the J gene TRBJ2-5, with TRBD2 identical over 9 bases. Losses at the gene ends were 4 bases for V and 5 bases for J; bases not matched to a gene: 6. The germline CDR1 and CDR2 sequences are SGHKS and YYEKEE (reference sequence). The CDR3 is 14 amino acids. The CDR3 nucleotides read TGTGCCAGCAGCGCGGGACTAGCTGACGAGACCCAGTACTTC. Protein product: CASSAGLADETQYF.

This clonotype was seen more than once but under ten times. The V and J genes are TRBV3-1 and TRBJ2-1; perhaps TRBD1 as D (6 bases). CDR1 LGHDT and CDR2 YNNKEL come from the germline V gene (reference sequence). This CDR3 contains 16 residues. With 1 base removed from V and 4 bases from J, the gap between germline ends came to 14 bases. CDR3 DNA sequence: TGTGCCAGCAGCCAAGCGTTTGGGGGCGGGTACAATGAGCAGTTCTTC. Residues: CASSQAFGGGYNEQFF.

The chain links TRBV5-1 to TRBJ1-1; D possibly corresponds to TRBD1 (5 bases). Deletions cut 3 bases from V and 5 bases from J, with 14 bases between. Germline CDR1 SGHRS, CDR2 YFSETQ. The CDR3 extends over 14 amino acids. The CDR3 protein is CASSSVRQSTEAFF. The CDR3 bases are TGCGCCAGCAGCTCCGTGCGACAGTCTACTGAAGCTTTCTTT.

V usage is TRBV20-1 and J usage is TRBJ2-7, with D perhaps given as TRBD1 or TRBD2 (5 bases each). CDR1 is DFQATT and CDR2 is SNEGSKA in the germline V gene (reference sequence). The CDR3 extends over 12 amino acids. Trimming cost V 6 bases and J 3 bases, with 12 bases left between them. CDR3 sequence: CSARDLYYEQYF. The CDR3, as DNA: TGCAGTGCAAGGGACCTCTACTACGAGCAGTACTTC.

There are a few counts of this clonotype. This sequence joins TRBV29-1 and TRBJ2-1; no definite D call. The CDR3 is 9 residues long. The V gene lost 7 bases and the J gene lost 10 bases, with 8 bases spanning the gap. Germline V gene sequence: CDR1 SQVTM, CDR2 ANQGSEA. As DNA, the CDR3 is TGCAGCGCCTTACCCGAGCAGTTCTTC. Its protein is CSALPEQFF.

The chain carries TRBV12-3 or TRBV12-4 and TRBJ2-7; 7 bases match TRBD1. The CDR3 contains 15 residues. The trim removed 7 bases at V and 9 bases at J, leaving 18 bases unmatched. CDR3 in DNA: TGTGCCAGCAAAAGGGACAGCTCGTTTTCTACGGGGCAGTACTTC. It codes for CASKRDSSFSTGQYF.

The chain joins TRBV28 to TRBJ1-4; D gene unclear. Per the germline V gene, CDR1 is MDHEN and CDR2 is SYDVKM. This CDR3 spans 14 amino acids. V was cut by 1 base and J by 7 bases, with 10 bases left in between. This CDR3 is CASSLSGPFEKLFF. CDR3 coding DNA: TGTGCCAGCAGTTTATCCGGGCCCTTTGAAAAACTGTTTTTT.

The V call is TRBV5-1, the J call TRBJ2-3; the D gene is possibly TRBD2 (5 bases). The length of the CDR3 is 16 residues. V lost 6 bases and J lost 0, with 17 bases in between. Germline V gene lookup returns CDR1 SGHRS and CDR2 YFSETQ. The CDR3 DNA reads TGCGCCAGCACACTACTCGGGATCGGGAGCACAGATACGCAGTATTTT. It translates to CASTLLGIGSTDTQYF.

The chain carries TRBV28 and TRBJ2-2; 7 nucleotides align to TRBD1. V dropped 4 bases and J dropped 4; count of bases not matched to a gene: 6. CDR1 is MDHEN, CDR2 SYDVKM, per germline. The CDR3 is 15 amino acids. CDR3 in DNA: TGTGCCAGCAGTTCAGACAGGGAAGGCACCGGGGAGCTGTTTTTT. Translation: CASSSDREGTGELFF.

The chain carries TRBV6-2 or TRBV6-3 and TRBJ2-1; possibly TRBD1 for D (6 bases). V lost 7 bases and J lost 1, with 17 bases in between. Germline CDR1 reads MNHEY; CDR2 reads SVGEGT. The CDR3 runs 16 residues. CDR3 DNA: TGTGCCAGCAATACTCTATTGCAGGGGTCCTACAATGAGCAGTTCTTC. Residues: CASNTLLQGSYNEQFF.

This clonotype has a handful of counts. The chain uses TRBV10-3 and TRBJ2-3; 11 bases fit TRBD2. Trimming at V came to 6 bases and at J to 4 bases, leaving 3 bases not matched to a gene. The CDR3 has 14 residues. Germline CDR1 ENHRY, CDR2 SYGVKD. The CDR3 region has the DNA TGTGCCATCAGGGGGACTAGCGGAGCAGATACGCAGTATTTT. This encodes CAIRGTSGADTQYF.

This clonotype was found a few times. The CDR3 DNA is TGTGCCAGCTCACCACCGGACGGGTGGAGGGCCGGTGGCTACACCTTC. This gives the protein CASSPPDGWRAGGYTF. The chain recombines TRBV18 with TRBJ1-2; D unresolved. The germline V gene encodes CDR1 KGHSH and CDR2 LQKENI. Between the trimmed V and J ends, which lost 0 bases and 7 bases, there was a span of 18 bases. This CDR3 has 16 residues.

The J gene is TRBJ2-1, the V gene TRBV6-5; a possible D gene is TRBD2 (6 bases). The CDR3 totals 14 residues. CDR1 MNHEY and CDR2 SVGAGI come from the germline V gene. Trimming took 3 bases from V and 9 from J, leaving 15 bases between them. The CDR3 DNA reads as TGTGCCAGCAGTTATAGGCTAGCGCTATCTGAGCAGTTCTTC. This codes for CASSYRLALSEQFF.

In its sample, this clonotype was seen many times. The chain couples TRBV10-3 to TRBJ2-1; D not certain. Germline CDR1 ENHRY, CDR2 SYGVKD. Trimming stripped 3 bases from V and 0 bases from J, with 9 bases between. CDR3 size: 15 residues. CDR3 nucleotides: TGTGCCATCAGTGACCCGGTGAGCTCCTACAATGAGCAGTTCTTC. Protein sequence: CAISDPVSSYNEQFF.

J is TRBJ1-1 and V is TRBV10-1, with unresolved D. Germline V gene sequence: CDR1 WNHNN, CDR2 SYGVQD (reference sequence). With 2 bases removed from V and 1 base from J, the gap between germline ends came to 5 bases. The CDR3 has 13 residues. The CDR3 loop is CASSEEGNTEAFF. The CDR3 DNA follows: TGCGCCAGCAGTGAGGAGGGGAACACTGAAGCTTTCTTT.

The rearrangement uses TRBV29-1 and TRBJ2-2, with 9 bases aligning to TRBD1. CDR1 is SQVTM and CDR2 is ANQGSEA in the germline V gene. The ends lost 6 bases at V and 1 base at J; junction bases unmatched: 3. The CDR3 covers 14 residues. DNA for the CDR3: TGCAGCGTAGGGACAGGGCGGAACACCGGGGAGCTGTTTTTT. This gives the protein CSVGTGRNTGELFF.

The chain employs TRBV10-3 and TRBJ1-2; D is perhaps TRBD1 (5 bases). The CDR3 extends over 12 amino acids. V lost 3 bases, J lost 7 bases, and 9 bases lay in between. Germline V gene sequence: CDR1 ENHRY, CDR2 SYGVKD. The CDR3 reads CAISEGDRGYTF. CDR3 sequence (DNA): TGTGCCATCAGTGAAGGGGACCGTGGCTACACCTTC.

The V call is TRBV20-1, the J call TRBJ2-5; weak D call: TRBD2 (5 bases). The germline gives CDR1 DFQATT, CDR2 SNEGSKA (reference sequence). The CDR3 covers 14 residues. V lost 2 bases and J lost 4, with 14 bases in between. CDR3 in amino acids: CSARPSRRRETQYF. CDR3 nucleotides: TGCAGTGCTAGACCTAGCAGGAGGAGAGAGACCCAGTACTTC.

The table lists this clonotype with a few counts. The chain combines TRBV12-3 or TRBV12-4 with TRBJ2-5, with TRBD1 matching 10 bases. With 6 bases clipped from V and 6 bases from J, the junction kept 7 bases outside the gene matches. The CDR3 contains 14 residues. The CDR3 protein is CASSTGQGKKTQYF. The DNA of the CDR3 is TGTGCCAGCAGCACGGGACAGGGGAAGAAGACCCAGTACTTC.

This clonotype appeared once. The rearrangement uses TRBV10-2 and TRBJ1-2, with a tentative D call TRBD1 (6 bases). CDR3 length equals 13 residues. Per the germline V gene, CDR1 is WSHSY and CDR2 is SAAADI. V lost 2 bases, J lost 3 bases, and 7 bases lay in between. In DNA form, the CDR3 reads TGCGCCAGCAGTGAGCAGGGGTACTATGGCTACACCTTC. Amino acid sequence: CASSEQGYYGYTF.

This clonotype was counted between two and nine times. This chain links TRBV5-6 with TRBJ2-4, with D perhaps matching TRBD2 (5 bases). CDR1 SGHDT and CDR2 YYEEEE come from the germline V gene. V lost 4 bases and J lost 8, with 13 bases in between. There are 13 residues in the CDR3. The CDR3 loop is CASSTGSSDIQYF. The DNA of the CDR3 is TGTGCCAGCAGCACGGGATCTTCTGACATTCAGTACTTC.

This chain links TRBV30 with TRBJ2-7; the D is unclear. This CDR3 has 12 residues. Between the trimmed V and J ends, which lost 3 bases and 4 bases, there was a span of 10 bases. The germline CDR1 and CDR2 sequences are GTSNPN and SVGIG (reference sequence). DNA of the CDR3: TGTGCCTGGAGGGGAAGGCCTTACGAGCAGTACTTC. Protein product: CAWRGRPYEQYF.